This T cell receptor (beta chain) was sequenced for a study of blood T cell repertoires in COVID-19. In the study overall: COVID-19 samples collected from the United States, Italy and Spain covered acute and convalescent phases. PBMCs, B-cell-depleted T cells, or T cells provided the cDNA or gDNA that made up the material.

Authors' analysis steps: Reference gene primer amplification yielded estimated nucleated cell counts. The data were produced by immunoSEQ multiplex PCR, yet TCRdb's version contains in-frame clones alone and is incomplete. Clone size and the V and J calls come from that table; the DNA yielded D and trimming. The data contain roughly 330,000 clones, roughly 90% of them singletons. Germline CDR1 is LGHNA and CDR2 is YSLEER. The trim removed 1 base at V and 4 bases at J, leaving 10 bases unmatched. The CDR3 is made up of 16 amino acids. Sequenced material: peripheral blood. V and J are TRBV4-3 and TRBJ2-7, with TRBD1 matching over 7 bases. The receptor was derived from a man aged 30-40 years with COVID-19, enrolled during active disease. This CDR3 is CASSQAPYGTAYEQYF. For the CDR3, the DNA is TGCGCCAGCAGCCAAGCCCCTTACGGGACAGCGTACGAGCAGTACTTC.